One and the same sample provided the 2 T cell receptor beta chains below, sequenced in a study of memory CD4+ T cells and cytomegalovirus serostatus. Profiled with immunoSEQ multiplex PCR; TCRdb holds only in-frame clones, not every one. The top ten clones hold 0.61% of a sample with some 44,000 clones, under 80% of them seen once. The sort gate was single viable CD3+CD4+CD8-CD45RO+ cells for memory CD4+ T cells. The sample consisted of memory CD4+ T cells from blood. All receptors come from an adult in good health and CMV-seronegative.

Regarding this clone: Other nucleotide sequences in the sample specify the same CDR3. The genes are TRBV11-2 and TRBJ2-7, with D hard to call. The V end lost 4 bases, the J end lost 3 bases, and 7 bases lay between the germline ends. CDR1 and CDR2 (germline): SGHAT, FQNNGV. The length of the CDR3 is 12 residues. As DNA, the CDR3 is TGTGCCAGCAGCTCGAACAACTACGAGCAGTACTTC. This gives the protein CASSSNNYEQYF.

The chain combines TRBV6-5 with TRBJ1-1; TRBD1 matches at 7 bases. The germline gives CDR1 MNHEY, CDR2 SVGAGI. Trimming removed 0 bases from V and 5 bases from J; junction bases left unmatched: 3. CDR3 size: 14 residues. The CDR3 bases are TGTGCCAGCAGTTACTCGACAGGGAGAACTGAAGCTTTCTTT. Translated: CASSYSTGRTEAFF.